This T cell receptor beta chain stems from a study of CD8+ T cells in alopecia areata. Study context: For 6 to 18 months, tofacitinib was taken, and 6 months off drug followed.

A note on this clone: The antigen remains unidentified.

Germline CDR1 and CDR2: SQVTM and ANQGSEA. V trimming: 8 bases; J trimming: 4 bases; junction bases outside the gene matches: 14. The CDR3 totals 16 residues. Study-level findings and limits: Significant decreases in scalp clonality and expanded CD8+ clones followed tofacitinib treatment. Tofacitinib did not eliminate many expanded lesional clones from scalp or blood.

RNA extraction was followed by reverse transcription into cDNA, which acted as the sequencing template. The assay was immunoSEQ multiplex PCR, and TCRdb's table has in-frame clones only and misses some. The sample lists over 250,000 clones, around 64% seen once, with more than 0.85% in the top ten. Treatment described: oral pan-JAK inhibitor, 5-10 mg twice daily. V is TRBV29-1 and J is TRBJ1-2; TRBD1 agrees at 12 bases. This TCR was sampled from a human donor with alopecia areata. The source material was CD4+ T cells sorted from blood, sampled around week 52, from a patient treated with tofacitinib. In nucleotides, the CDR3 is TGCAGCTGTATCCGGGACAGGGGGCGAAATGGCTATGGCTACACCTTC. Translated, it gives CSCIRDRGRNGYGYTF.